What follows are 29 T cell receptor beta chains derived from one specimen sequenced in a study of OX40 agonist ivuxolimab in advanced cancers. This table comes from immunoSEQ multiplex PCR, and its TCRdb copy is limited to in-frame clones, with some not included. This table has 48,000 or so clones, approximately 94% appearing once. The material was CD4+ or CD8+ T cells sorted from blood, obtained in a trial of the OX40 agonist ivuxolimab. These receptors all stem from an adult with an advanced solid tumor such as melanoma, head and neck, liver or kidney cancer.

V gene TRBV19 combines with J gene TRBJ1-1; D is unresolved. The CDR3 runs 15 residues. Germline V CDR1 and CDR2: LNHDA, SQIVND (reference sequence). V lost 4 bases to trimming and J lost 4 bases, with 16 bases between them. CDR3 residues: CASSTPGKRVTEAFF. CDR3 in DNA: TGTGCCAGTAGTACCCCGGGAAAACGGGTCACTGAAGCTTTCTTT.

The chain has TRBV5-1 and TRBJ2-3, with TRBD2 identical over 7 bases. V gave up 4 bases and J gave up 8 bases; unmatched junction bases: 19. The V gene's germline CDR1 is SGHRS and CDR2 YFSETQ. The CDR3 sequence is 17 residues long. CDR3 coding DNA: TGCGCCAGCAGCCTGGGGTCAGCGGGGACCGTCTCGGGTACGCAGTATTTT. Amino acid sequence: CASSLGSAGTVSGTQYF.

This clone occurred once. The chain carries TRBV27 and TRBJ2-1; TRBD1 or TRBD2 may be the D gene (6 bases each). Germline assignment: CDR1 MNHEY and CDR2 SMNVEV (reference sequence). V was shortened by 10 bases and J by 2 bases, with 21 bases between the two germline ends. The CDR3 has 16 amino acids. CDR3 residues: CATSPYGGYPYNEQFF. In DNA, the CDR3 is TGTGCCACCTCCCCCTACGGGGGCTACCCCTACAATGAGCAGTTCTTC.

The rearrangement joins TRBV19 to TRBJ2-7; D unresolved. The CDR3 length is 14 residues. V lost 5 bases and J 0 bases, leaving 11 bases between the germline ends. CDR1 is LNHDA, CDR2 SQIVND, per germline (reference sequence). This CDR3 reads CASSQDVSSYEQYF. In DNA form, the CDR3 reads TGTGCCAGTAGTCAAGACGTCAGCTCCTACGAGCAGTACTTC.

This chain uses TRBV25-1 with TRBJ2-7; tentative D call: TRBD1 (6 bases). CDR1 and CDR2 (germline): MGHDK, SYGVNS. The CDR3 loop spans 13 amino acids. V was pared by 6 bases and J by 6 bases, with 15 bases between. The DNA for the CDR3 is TGTGCCAGCAGGGACAGACCCAACGGCGAGCAGTACTTC. Translating it yields CASRDRPNGEQYF.

This chain joins TRBV11-2 and TRBJ2-5; 13 nucleotides match TRBD2. CDR1 is SGHAT and CDR2 is FQNNGV in the germline V gene. This CDR3 has 15 residues. J was trimmed by 5 bases and V by 5 bases; bases with no gene match: 5. The CDR3 reads CASSLSGLAGETQYF. CDR3 nucleotides: TGTGCCAGCAGCCTCTCGGGACTAGCGGGGGAGACCCAGTACTTC.

The V call is TRBV6-1, the J call TRBJ2-5; TRBD1 agrees at 8 bases. The DNA matches TRBJ2-7 better at its end, which makes the J call doubtful. The CDR3 is 14 amino acids. Germline CDR1 and CDR2: MNHNS and SASEGT. CDR3 region: CASSAGTGPYEQYF. In DNA, the CDR3 is TGTGCCAGCAGTGCCGGGACAGGACCCTACGAGCAGTACTTC.

The chain couples TRBV27 to TRBJ2-2; D call uncertain. V lost 0 bases, J lost 5 bases, and 10 bases lay in between. This CDR3 has 15 residues. Looked up from germline, CDR1 is MNHEY and CDR2 is SMNVEV (reference sequence). The CDR3 nucleotides read TGTGCCAGCAGTTTATCCCTCCTCTGGACCGGGGAGCTGTTTTTT. Amino acid sequence: CASSLSLLWTGELFF.

The V call is TRBV27, the J call TRBJ1-1, with D possibly TRBD1 on 5 matching bases. Germline CDR1 is MNHEY and CDR2 is SMNVEV (reference sequence). This CDR3 has 17 amino acids. The V gene lost 2 bases and the J gene lost 0 bases, with 16 bases spanning the gap. CDR3 amino acids: CASSLGRGIAMNTEAFF. In nucleotides, the CDR3 is TGTGCCAGCAGTTTAGGTAGGGGCATCGCCATGAACACTGAAGCTTTCTTT.

Here the CDR3 DNA reads TGTGCCAGCAGCCAATTGGACACTGACACTGAAGCTTTCTTT. Translating it yields CASSQLDTDTEAFF. The chain is built from TRBV14 and TRBJ1-1; D may be TRBD1 (5 bases). Per the germline V gene, CDR1 is SGHDN and CDR2 is FVKESK. V lost 2 bases and J 3 bases, leaving 10 bases between the germline ends. The CDR3 contains 14 residues.

The count of this clone is one. The rearrangement links TRBV7-8 to TRBJ1-4, with D maybe TRBD1 (5 bases). The V end lost 5 bases, the J end lost 6 bases, and 10 bases lay between the germline ends. CDR3 size: 13 residues. Germline values: CDR1 SGHVS, CDR2 FQNEAQ. The CDR3 sequence is CASSGVGDEKLFF. The CDR3 DNA is TGTGCCAGCAGCGGAGTAGGGGATGAAAAACTGTTTTTT.

The chain links TRBV7-9 to TRBJ2-3; TRBD1 agrees at 11 bases. CDR1 is SEHNR, CDR2 FQNEAQ, per germline (reference sequence). This CDR3 contains 14 residues. After removal of 4 bases from V and 4 bases from J, the junction contained 1 base not matched to a gene. The CDR3 DNA reads TGTGCCAGCAGCTGGACAGGGGGCTCAGATACGCAGTATTTT. Its translation is CASSWTGGSDTQYF.

This clone was detected once. This chain joins TRBV9 and TRBJ1-4, with D uncertain. The CDR3 sequence is 16 residues long. Trimming shortened V by 0 bases and J by 0 bases, and 9 bases separated the two germline ends. Germline CDR1 SGDLS, CDR2 YYNGEE. The CDR3 sequence is CASSVDPDTTNEKLFF. Written as DNA, the CDR3 is TGTGCCAGCAGCGTAGATCCGGATACAACTAATGAAAAACTGTTTTTT.

Comments on this clone: One junction end does not reproduce the germline sequence, and a read error may be involved. CDR3 coding DNA: TGTGCCAGCAGCTACCCGGGGCAATTC. Translating it yields CASSYPGQF. V usage is TRBV11-2 and J usage is TRBJ2-4; D may be TRBD1 or TRBD2 (5 bases each). Germline V gene lookup returns CDR1 SGHAT and CDR2 FQNNGV. The CDR3 runs 9 residues. The whole variable domain, filled in from reference TRBV11-2 and TRBJ2-4, reads EAGVAQSPRYKIIEKRQSVAFWCNPISGHATLYWYQQILGQGPKLLIQFQNNGVVDDSQLPKDRFSAERLKGVDSTLKIQPAKLEDSAVYLCASSYPGQFGAGTRLSVL.

The V gene is TRBV6-1, the J gene TRBJ2-7; 11 nucleotides agree with TRBD1. The CDR3 totals 16 residues. CDR1 is MNHNS and CDR2 is SASEGT in the germline V gene. With 2 bases clipped from V and 2 bases from J, the junction kept 5 bases outside the gene matches. This CDR3 reads CASSEFPGQGAYEQYF. The CDR3 nucleotides read TGTGCCAGCAGTGAATTCCCGGGACAGGGGGCCTACGAGCAGTACTTC.

This clone was observed a single time. The conserved phenylalanine or tryptophan is not found at the CDR3 terminus, so this likely reflects a read error. The DNA is left out, because the CDR3 cannot be placed on it with certainty; the CDR3 is given as TCRdb lists it. The chain uses TRBV11-3 and TRBJ2-4; the table calls TRBD2, which could not be checked here. Ends included, the CDR3 has 14 residues. Germline loops: CDR1 SGHNT, CDR2 YENEEA. This CDR3 reads CASSLAYPGTSVGI.

J is TRBJ2-1 and V is TRBV2; no clear D gene. CDR3 length: 14 residues. Germline CDR1 and CDR2: SNHLY and FYNNEI. The V end was cut by 7 bases, the J end by 0 bases, with 10 bases between. The CDR3 region has the DNA TGTGCCAGCAAGGCCGCTAGCTCCTACAATGAGCAGTTCTTC. It encodes CASKAASSYNEQFF.

The chain is built from TRBV11-2 and TRBJ2-2; unclear D gene. The CDR3 is made up of 14 amino acids. The ends were cut back, 2 bases at V and 0 bases at J, with 4 bases in the middle. Per germline, CDR1 SGHAT and CDR2 FQNNGV. The CDR3 is CASSLLANTGELFF. CDR3 nucleotide sequence: TGTGCCAGCAGCTTACTAGCGAACACCGGGGAGCTGTTTTTT.

The gene calls are TRBV6-1 and TRBJ2-7, with D perhaps matching TRBD2 (6 bases). This CDR3 comprises 17 residues. Germline V gene data show CDR1 as MNHNS and CDR2 as SASEGT. Trimming took 2 bases from V and 3 from J, leaving 20 bases between them. CDR3 sequence reads: CASSESGFLVADYEQYF. DNA for the CDR3: TGTGCCAGCAGTGAATCTGGTTTCTTAGTAGCGGACTACGAGCAGTACTTC.

The gene calls are TRBV7-9 and TRBJ2-7; TRBD1 is a possible D gene (5 bases). V was clipped by 1 base and J by 0 bases, with 10 bases between them. Per germline, CDR1 SEHNR and CDR2 FQNEAQ (reference sequence). This CDR3 comprises 15 residues. DNA of the CDR3: TGTGCCAGCAGCTTAGGCGTTAGGGGCTCCTACGAGCAGTACTTC. This encodes CASSLGVRGSYEQYF.

V gene TRBV10-3 combines with J gene TRBJ2-7; weak D call: TRBD2 (6 bases). From germline, CDR1 is ENHRY and CDR2 SYGVKD. V lost 6 bases, J lost 3 bases, and 15 bases lay in between. The CDR3 runs 14 residues. The DNA of the CDR3 is TGTGCCATCAGGCCCGGACTATTTAGCTACGAGCAGTACTTC. It translates to CAIRPGLFSYEQYF.

This clone showed up just a few times. J is TRBJ2-7 and V is TRBV23-1, with D possibly TRBD1 on 6 matching bases. TRBV23-1 is placed among ORFs of uncertain function. The CDR3 extends over 15 amino acids. With 6 bases removed from V and 4 bases from J, the gap between germline ends came to 19 bases. CDR3 region: CASSRFRTVRYEQYF. The CDR3, as DNA: TGCGCCAGCAGCAGATTCAGGACAGTCCGATACGAGCAGTACTTC.

This sequence joins TRBV10-3 and TRBJ2-7; D gene ambiguous. Germline V CDR1 and CDR2: ENHRY, SYGVKD. Deletions cut 6 bases from V and 3 bases from J, with 6 bases between. The CDR3 runs to 11 residues. The CDR3 spells CAIRNSYEQYF. The CDR3 coding sequence is TGTGCCATCAGGAACAGCTACGAGCAGTACTTC.

The chain recombines TRBV7-2 with TRBJ2-3; possible D gene TRBD2, 5 bases. CDR1 and CDR2 (germline): SGHTA, FQGNSA. V shed 4 bases and J shed 3 bases, with 17 bases lying between them. There are 16 residues in the CDR3. The CDR3 nucleotides read TGTGCCAGCAGCTCCCCGGGATCTAAGGGAACAGATACGCAGTATTTT. Protein: CASSSPGSKGTDTQYF.

For the CDR3, the DNA is TGTGCCAGCAGCAAAGGCGAACCGAGGGCGGAGACCCAGTACTTC. As protein: CASSKGEPRAETQYF. The chain joins TRBV5-6 to TRBJ2-5; a possible D gene is TRBD2 (5 bases). CDR1 is SGHDT and CDR2 is YYEEEE in the germline V gene. This CDR3 is built from 15 residues. The V and J ends lost 4 bases and 5 bases respectively, with 18 bases between them.

V is TRBV4-1 and J is TRBJ1-1; D uncertain. This CDR3 is built from 15 residues. Trimming took 0 bases from V and 3 from J, leaving 11 bases between them. In germline, CDR1 is MGHRA, CDR2 YSYEKL. The CDR3 protein is CASSQDGRYYTEAFF. Here the CDR3 DNA reads TGCGCCAGCAGCCAAGATGGAAGGTACTACACTGAAGCTTTCTTT.

V is TRBV19 and J is TRBJ2-7, with D hard to call. CDR3 length: 13 residues. V was trimmed by 7 bases and J by 5 bases, leaving 15 bases between them. The V gene's germline CDR1 is LNHDA and CDR2 SQIVND (reference sequence). The CDR3 spells CASTNWGQNEQYF. For the CDR3, the DNA is TGTGCCAGTACGAATTGGGGTCAAAACGAGCAGTACTTC.

The chain couples TRBV6-1 to TRBJ2-4, with 7 bases matching TRBD1. V was clipped by 10 bases and J by 0 bases; unmatched bases: 9. CDR1 MNHNS and CDR2 SASEGT come from the germline V gene. The length of the CDR3 is 15 residues. CDR3 in amino acids: CATEYRGIAKNIQYF. CDR3 coding DNA: TGTGCCACGGAGTACAGGGGAATAGCCAAAAACATTCAGTACTTC.

The chain combines TRBV15 with TRBJ1-3; D remains ambiguous. V dropped 5 bases and J dropped 1 base, with 12 bases sitting between them. The CDR3 consists of 15 residues. Germline loops: CDR1 LNHNV, CDR2 YYDKDF (reference sequence). Here the CDR3 reads CATSPASYSGNTIYF. The CDR3 DNA reads as TGTGCCACCAGCCCCGCGTCATATTCTGGAAACACCATATATTTT.